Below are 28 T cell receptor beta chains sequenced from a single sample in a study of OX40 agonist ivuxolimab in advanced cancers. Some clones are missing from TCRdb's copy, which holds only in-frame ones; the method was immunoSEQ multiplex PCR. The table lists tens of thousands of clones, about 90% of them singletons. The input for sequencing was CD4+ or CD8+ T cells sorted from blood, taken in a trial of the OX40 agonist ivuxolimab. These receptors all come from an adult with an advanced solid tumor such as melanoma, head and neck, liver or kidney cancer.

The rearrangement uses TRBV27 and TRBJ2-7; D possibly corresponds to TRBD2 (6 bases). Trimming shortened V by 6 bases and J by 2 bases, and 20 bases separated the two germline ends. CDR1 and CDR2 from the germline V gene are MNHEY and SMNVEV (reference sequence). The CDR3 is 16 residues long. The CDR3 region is CASSPEGREGAYEQYF. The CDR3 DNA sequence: TGTGCCAGCAGCCCCGAGGGGCGGGAAGGTGCCTACGAGCAGTACTTC.

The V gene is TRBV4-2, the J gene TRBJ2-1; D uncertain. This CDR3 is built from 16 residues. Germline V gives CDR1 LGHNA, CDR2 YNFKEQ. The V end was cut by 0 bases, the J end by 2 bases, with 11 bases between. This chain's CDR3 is CASSQDPHSTYNEQFF. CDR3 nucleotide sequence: TGTGCCAGCAGCCAAGACCCGCATAGCACCTACAATGAGCAGTTCTTC.

CDR3 DNA: TGCGCCAGCAGCTTGGGAAGGGGAGGAACTGAAGCTTTCTTT. Its translation: CASSLGRGGTEAFF. This chain connects TRBV5-1 to TRBJ1-1; tentative D call: TRBD1 (5 bases). Per the germline V gene, CDR1 is SGHRS and CDR2 is YFSETQ. V lost 0 bases to trimming and J lost 5 bases, with 11 bases between them. CDR3 length equals 14 residues.

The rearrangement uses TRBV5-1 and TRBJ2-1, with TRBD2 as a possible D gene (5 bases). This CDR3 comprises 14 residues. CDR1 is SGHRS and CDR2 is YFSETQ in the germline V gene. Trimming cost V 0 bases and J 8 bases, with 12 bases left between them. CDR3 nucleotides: TGCGCCAGCAGCTTGGATTCGGGATTGGATGAGCAGTTCTTC. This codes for CASSLDSGLDEQFF.

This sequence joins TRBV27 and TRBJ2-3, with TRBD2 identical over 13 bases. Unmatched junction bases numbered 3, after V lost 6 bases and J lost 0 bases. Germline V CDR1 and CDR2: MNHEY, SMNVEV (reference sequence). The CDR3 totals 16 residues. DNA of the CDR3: TGTGCCAGCAGAATACTAGCGGGGGGGAGCACAGATACGCAGTATTTT. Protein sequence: CASRILAGGSTDTQYF.

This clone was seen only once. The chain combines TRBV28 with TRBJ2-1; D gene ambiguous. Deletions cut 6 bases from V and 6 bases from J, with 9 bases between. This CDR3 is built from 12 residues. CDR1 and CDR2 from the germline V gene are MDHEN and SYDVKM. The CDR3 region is CASSPVPNEQFF. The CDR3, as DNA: TGTGCCAGCAGCCCCGTCCCCAATGAGCAGTTCTTC.

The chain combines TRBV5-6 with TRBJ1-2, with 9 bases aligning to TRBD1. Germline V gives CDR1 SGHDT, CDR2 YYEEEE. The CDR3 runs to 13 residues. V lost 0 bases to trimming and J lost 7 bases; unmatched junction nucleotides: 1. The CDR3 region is CASSLDRGPGYTF. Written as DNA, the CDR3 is TGTGCCAGCAGCTTGGACAGGGGGCCTGGCTACACCTTC.

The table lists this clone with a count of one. The CDR3 DNA follows: TGTGCCATCTCGGAGGGGAGGGAAGAGACCCAGTACTTC. Its translation is CAISEGREETQYF. The gene calls are TRBV10-3 and TRBJ2-5, with 7 nucleotides matching TRBD2. Germline CDR1 ENHRY, CDR2 SYGVKD. V lost 8 bases and J lost 3; bases outside the gene matches: 6. There are 13 residues in the CDR3.

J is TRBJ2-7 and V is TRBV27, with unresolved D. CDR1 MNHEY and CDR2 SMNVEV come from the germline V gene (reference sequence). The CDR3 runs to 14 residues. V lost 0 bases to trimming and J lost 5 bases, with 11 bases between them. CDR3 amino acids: CASSLSGVLDEQYF. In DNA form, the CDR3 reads TGTGCCAGCAGTTTATCGGGCGTACTCGACGAGCAGTACTTC.

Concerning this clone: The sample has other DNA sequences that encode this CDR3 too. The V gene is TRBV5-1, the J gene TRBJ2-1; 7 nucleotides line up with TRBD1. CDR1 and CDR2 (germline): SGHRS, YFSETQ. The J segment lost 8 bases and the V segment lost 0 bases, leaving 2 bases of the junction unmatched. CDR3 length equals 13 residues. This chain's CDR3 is CASSLGQGDEQFF. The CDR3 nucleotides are TGCGCCAGCAGCTTGGGACAGGGTGATGAGCAGTTCTTC.

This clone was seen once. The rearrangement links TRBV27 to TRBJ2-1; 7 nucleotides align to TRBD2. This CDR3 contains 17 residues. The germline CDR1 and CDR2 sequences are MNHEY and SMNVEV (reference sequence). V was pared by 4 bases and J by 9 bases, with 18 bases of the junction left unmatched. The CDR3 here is CASSYPTGGMGRGEQFF. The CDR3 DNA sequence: TGTGCCAGCAGTTACCCCACTGGCGGGATGGGGAGGGGTGAGCAGTTCTTC.

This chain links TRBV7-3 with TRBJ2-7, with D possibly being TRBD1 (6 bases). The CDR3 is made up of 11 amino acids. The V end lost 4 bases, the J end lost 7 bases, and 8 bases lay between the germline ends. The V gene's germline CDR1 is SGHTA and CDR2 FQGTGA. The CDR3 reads CASSSRGEQYV. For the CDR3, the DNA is TGTGCCAGCAGCTCTAGGGGGGAGCAGTACGTC.

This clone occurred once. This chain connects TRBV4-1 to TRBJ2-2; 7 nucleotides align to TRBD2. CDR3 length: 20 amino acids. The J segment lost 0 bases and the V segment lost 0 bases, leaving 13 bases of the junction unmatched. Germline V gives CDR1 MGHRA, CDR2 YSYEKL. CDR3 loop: CASSQDGFLRGVANTGELFF. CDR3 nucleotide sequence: TGCGCCAGCAGCCAAGATGGTTTTCTCCGGGGGGTAGCGAACACCGGGGAGCTGTTTTTT.

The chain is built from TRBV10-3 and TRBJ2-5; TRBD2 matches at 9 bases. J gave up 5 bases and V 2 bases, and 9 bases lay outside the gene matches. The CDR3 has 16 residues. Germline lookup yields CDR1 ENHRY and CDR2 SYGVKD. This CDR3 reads CAISEGVGGRAETQYF. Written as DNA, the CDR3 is TGTGCCATCAGTGAGGGGGTCGGCGGGAGGGCGGAGACCCAGTACTTC.

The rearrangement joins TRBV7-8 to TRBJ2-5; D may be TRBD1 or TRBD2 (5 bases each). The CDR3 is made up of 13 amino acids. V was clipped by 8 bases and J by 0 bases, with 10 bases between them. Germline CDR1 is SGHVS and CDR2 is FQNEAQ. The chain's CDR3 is CASEGHYQETQYF. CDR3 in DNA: TGTGCCAGCGAGGGGCACTACCAAGAGACCCAGTACTTC.

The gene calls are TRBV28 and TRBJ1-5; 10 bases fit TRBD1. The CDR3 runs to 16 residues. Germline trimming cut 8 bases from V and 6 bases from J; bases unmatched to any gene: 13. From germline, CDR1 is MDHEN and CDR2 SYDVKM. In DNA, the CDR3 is TGTGCCAGCGGTACAATGGACAGGGGGGATAGTCAGCCCCAGCATTTT. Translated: CASGTMDRGDSQPQHF.

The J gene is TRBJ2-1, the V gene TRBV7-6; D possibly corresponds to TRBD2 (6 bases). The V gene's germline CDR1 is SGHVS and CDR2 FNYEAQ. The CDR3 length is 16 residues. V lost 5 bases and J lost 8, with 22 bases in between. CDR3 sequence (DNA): TGTGCCAGCAGCCTGACGAGGGGAGGCTCTCGGGATGAGCAGTTCTTC. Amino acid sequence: CASSLTRGGSRDEQFF.

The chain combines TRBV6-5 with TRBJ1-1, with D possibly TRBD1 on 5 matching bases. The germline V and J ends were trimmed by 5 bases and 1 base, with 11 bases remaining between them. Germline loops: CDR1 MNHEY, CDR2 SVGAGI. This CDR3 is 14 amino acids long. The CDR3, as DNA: TGTGCCAGCAGTGAAGGGGCACAGAACACTGAAGCTTTCTTT. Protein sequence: CASSEGAQNTEAFF.

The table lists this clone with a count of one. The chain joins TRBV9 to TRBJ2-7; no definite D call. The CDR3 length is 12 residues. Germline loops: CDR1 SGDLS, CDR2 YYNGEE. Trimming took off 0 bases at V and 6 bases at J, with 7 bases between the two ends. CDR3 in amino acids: CASSVAVGEQYF. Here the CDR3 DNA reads TGTGCCAGCAGCGTAGCAGTTGGCGAGCAGTACTTC.

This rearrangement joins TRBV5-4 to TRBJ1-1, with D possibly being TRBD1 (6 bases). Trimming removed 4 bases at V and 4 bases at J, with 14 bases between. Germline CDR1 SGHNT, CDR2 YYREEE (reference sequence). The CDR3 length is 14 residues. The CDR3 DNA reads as TGTGCCAGCAGCGTCTCGGGGGCCCCCACTGAAGCTTTCTTT. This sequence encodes CASSVSGAPTEAFF.

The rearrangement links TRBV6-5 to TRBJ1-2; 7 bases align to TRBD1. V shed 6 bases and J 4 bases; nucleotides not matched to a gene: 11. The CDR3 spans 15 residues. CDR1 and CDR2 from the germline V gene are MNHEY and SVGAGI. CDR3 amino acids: CASSLVKGAGYGYTF. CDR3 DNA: TGTGCCAGCAGCCTAGTGAAGGGGGCTGGCTATGGCTACACCTTC.

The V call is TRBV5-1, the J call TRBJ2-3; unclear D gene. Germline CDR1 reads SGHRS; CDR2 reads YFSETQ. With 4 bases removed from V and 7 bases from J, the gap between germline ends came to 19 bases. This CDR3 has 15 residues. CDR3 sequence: CASSLRASPANTQYF. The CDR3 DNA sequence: TGCGCCAGCAGCCTCCGGGCGTCGCCGGCGAATACGCAGTATTTT.

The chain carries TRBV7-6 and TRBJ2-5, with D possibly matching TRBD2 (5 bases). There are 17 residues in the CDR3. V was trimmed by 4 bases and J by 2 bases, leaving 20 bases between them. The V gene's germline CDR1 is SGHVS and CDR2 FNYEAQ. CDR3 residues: CASSSGLAKTTQETQYF. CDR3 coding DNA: TGTGCCAGCAGCTCTGGACTGGCCAAGACTACTCAAGAGACCCAGTACTTC.

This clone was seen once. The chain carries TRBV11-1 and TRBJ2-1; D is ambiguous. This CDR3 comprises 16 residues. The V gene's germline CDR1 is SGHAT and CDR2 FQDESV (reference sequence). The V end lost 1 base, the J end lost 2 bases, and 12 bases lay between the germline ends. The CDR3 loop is CASSLDNGEAYNEQFF. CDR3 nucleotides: TGTGCCAGCAGCTTAGACAACGGAGAAGCCTACAATGAGCAGTTCTTC.

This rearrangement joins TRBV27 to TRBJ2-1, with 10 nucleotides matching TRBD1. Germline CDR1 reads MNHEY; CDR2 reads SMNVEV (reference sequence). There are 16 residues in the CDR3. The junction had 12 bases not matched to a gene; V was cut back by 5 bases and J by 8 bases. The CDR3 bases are TGTGCCAGCAGTCTGTTGTTGGGACAGGGGCAGGATGAGCAGTTCTTC. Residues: CASSLLLGQGQDEQFF.

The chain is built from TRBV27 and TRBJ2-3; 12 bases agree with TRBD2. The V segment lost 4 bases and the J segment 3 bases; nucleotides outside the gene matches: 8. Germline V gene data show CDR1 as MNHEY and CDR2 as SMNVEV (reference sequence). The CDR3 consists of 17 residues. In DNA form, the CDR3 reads TGTGCCAGCAGTTCCAGACTAGCGGGGGCGCAAACAGATACGCAGTATTTT. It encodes CASSSRLAGAQTDTQYF.

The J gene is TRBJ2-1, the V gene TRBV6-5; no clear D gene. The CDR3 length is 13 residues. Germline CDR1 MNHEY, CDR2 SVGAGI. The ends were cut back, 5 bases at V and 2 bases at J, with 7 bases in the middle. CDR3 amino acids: CASSTGAYNEQFF. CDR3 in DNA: TGTGCCAGCAGTACGGGCGCCTACAATGAGCAGTTCTTC.

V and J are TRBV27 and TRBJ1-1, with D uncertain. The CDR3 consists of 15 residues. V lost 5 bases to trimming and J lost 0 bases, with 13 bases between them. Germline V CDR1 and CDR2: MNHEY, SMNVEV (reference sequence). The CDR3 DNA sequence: TGTGCCAGCAGTCCCAGGACGGCAATGAACACTGAAGCTTTCTTT. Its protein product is CASSPRTAMNTEAFF.